The T cell receptor beta chain described here comes from a study of blood T cell repertoires in COVID-19. Across the whole study: Donors in the United States, Italy and Spain gave samples during acute or convalescent COVID-19.

Trimming removed 6 bases at V and 10 bases at J, with 12 bases between. CDR3 length: 11 residues. CDR1 is SEHNR and CDR2 is FQNEAQ in the germline V gene (reference sequence). TCRdb keeps only in-frame clones here, not all; method: immunoSEQ multiplex PCR. The sample shows fewer than 200,000 clones, about 80% of them seen only once. Sequences were obtained from peripheral blood. The V and J genes are TRBV7-9 and TRBJ1-1; a possible D gene is TRBD1 (6 bases). The receptor was isolated from a man aged 60 to 75 with acute or convalescent COVID-19. The CDR3 reads CASRRTEGAFF. The CDR3 DNA is TGTGCCAGCAGAAGGACAGAGGGAGCTTTCTTT. Variable domain in full (rest from reference TRBV7-9 and TRBJ1-1): DTGVSQNPRHKITKRGQNVTFRCDPISEHNRLYWYRQTLGQGPEFLTYFQNEAQLEKSRLLSDRFSAERPKGSFSTLEIQRTEQGDSAMYLCASRRTEGAFFGQGTRLTVV.